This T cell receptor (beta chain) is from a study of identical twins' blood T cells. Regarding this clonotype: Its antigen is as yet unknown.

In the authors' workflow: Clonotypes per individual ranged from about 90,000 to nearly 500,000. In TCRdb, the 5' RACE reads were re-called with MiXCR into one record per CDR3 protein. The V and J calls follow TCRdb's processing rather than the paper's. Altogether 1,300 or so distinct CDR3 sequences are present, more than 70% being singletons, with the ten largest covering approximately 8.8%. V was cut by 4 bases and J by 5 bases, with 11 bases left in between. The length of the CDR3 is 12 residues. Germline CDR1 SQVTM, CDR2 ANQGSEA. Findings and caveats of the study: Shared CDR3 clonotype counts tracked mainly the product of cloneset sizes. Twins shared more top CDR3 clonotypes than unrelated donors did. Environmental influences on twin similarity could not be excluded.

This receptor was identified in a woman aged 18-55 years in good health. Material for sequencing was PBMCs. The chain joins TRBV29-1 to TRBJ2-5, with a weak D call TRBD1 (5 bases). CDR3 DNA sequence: TGCAGCGTTGCCCGACAGTTTGAGACCCAGTACTTC. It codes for CSVARQFETQYF.